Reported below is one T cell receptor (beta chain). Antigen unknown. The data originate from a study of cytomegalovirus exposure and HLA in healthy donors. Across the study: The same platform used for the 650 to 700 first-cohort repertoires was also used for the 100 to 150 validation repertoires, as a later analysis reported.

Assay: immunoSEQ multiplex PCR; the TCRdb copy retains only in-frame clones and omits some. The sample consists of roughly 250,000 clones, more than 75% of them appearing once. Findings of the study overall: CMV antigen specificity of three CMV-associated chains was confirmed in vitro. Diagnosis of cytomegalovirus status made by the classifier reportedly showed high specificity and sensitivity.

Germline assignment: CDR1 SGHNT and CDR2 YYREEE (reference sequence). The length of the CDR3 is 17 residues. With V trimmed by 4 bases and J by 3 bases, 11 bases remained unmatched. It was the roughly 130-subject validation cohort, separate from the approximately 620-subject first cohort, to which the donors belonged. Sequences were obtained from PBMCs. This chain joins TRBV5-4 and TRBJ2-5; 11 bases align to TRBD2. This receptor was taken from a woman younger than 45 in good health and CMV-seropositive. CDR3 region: CASSLSPGLAVKETQYF. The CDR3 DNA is TGTGCCAGCAGCCTCTCGCCGGGACTAGCGGTCAAAGAGACCCAGTACTTC.